Presented here are 15 T cell receptor beta chains from one specimen sequenced in a study of shared clonotypes between healthy human individuals. Naive CD8 populations comprised CD45RO-negative cells positively selected for CCR7, excluding terminally differentiated effector memory CD45RA+ cells. Some clones are missing from TCRdb's copy, which holds only in-frame ones; the method was immunoSEQ multiplex PCR. The sample lists about 1,900,000 clones, about 95% occurring once. Material for sequencing was naive CD8+ T cells sorted from blood. The receptors originated from a man younger than 35 in good health.

This clone occurred once. This chain joins TRBV4-1 and TRBJ2-1; 9 bases line up with TRBD2. V was pared by 0 bases and J by 2 bases, with 5 bases of the junction left unmatched. Germline CDR1 is MGHRA and CDR2 is YSYEKL. CDR3 size: 17 residues. The CDR3: CASSQEEGLATYNEQFF. In DNA form, the CDR3 reads TGCGCCAGCAGCCAAGAGGAGGGACTAGCTACCTACAATGAGCAGTTCTTC.

Turning to this clone: Other DNA sequences in the sample encode the same CDR3. The gene calls are TRBV5-6 and TRBJ1-1; unclear D gene. The germline gives CDR1 SGHDT, CDR2 YYEEEE. V lost 1 base to trimming and J lost 0 bases, with 4 bases between them. The CDR3 totals 13 residues. The CDR3 region is CASSLRLNTEAFF. The DNA for the CDR3 is TGTGCCAGCAGCTTGCGACTGAACACTGAAGCTTTCTTT.

This rearrangement joins TRBV11-2 to TRBJ1-1; TRBD1 agrees at 7 bases. Germline CDR1 and CDR2: SGHAT and FQNNGV. Trimming at V came to 6 bases and at J to 3 bases, leaving 4 bases not matched to a gene. This CDR3 is 13 amino acids long. The CDR3 here is CASRSTGYTEAFF. In nucleotides, the CDR3 is TGTGCCAGCAGGTCGACAGGGTACACTGAAGCTTTCTTT.

The chain recombines TRBV27 with TRBJ2-7, with D uncertain. There are 15 residues in the CDR3. Trimming removed 5 bases from V and 5 bases from J, with 19 bases in between. In germline, CDR1 is MNHEY, CDR2 SMNVEV (reference sequence). The CDR3 coding sequence is TGTGCCAGCAGTCCCTCCACGGTTCCTCGGGACGAGCAGTACTTC. This encodes CASSPSTVPRDEQYF.

This sequence joins TRBV25-1 and TRBJ2-5; D gene unclear. The CDR3 is 14 amino acids. CDR1 and CDR2 from the germline V gene are MGHDK and SYGVNS. The V end lost 0 bases, the J end lost 2 bases, and 7 bases lay between the germline ends. The DNA of the CDR3 is TGTGCCAGCAGTGAATACGAACAGCAAGAGACCCAGTACTTC. Translated: CASSEYEQQETQYF.

J is TRBJ1-1 and V is TRBV7-9; D is perhaps TRBD1 (6 bases). From germline, CDR1 is SEHNR and CDR2 FQNEAQ (reference sequence). V was cut by 10 bases and J by 6 bases, with 27 bases left in between. The CDR3 length is 16 residues. The CDR3 nucleotides read TGTGCCACCCGGGATACTGTAACGGACAGCCGGTCTGAAGCTTTCTTT. Translating it yields CATRDTVTDSRSEAFF.

The chain recombines TRBV30 with TRBJ2-1; no clear D. The CDR3 totals 11 residues. Deletions cut 2 bases from V and 8 bases from J, with 7 bases between. Germline V gene lookup returns CDR1 GTSNPN and CDR2 SVGIG (reference sequence). The CDR3 region is CAWSTLDEQFF. In nucleotides, the CDR3 is TGTGCCTGGAGTACGTTAGATGAGCAGTTCTTC.

The V call is TRBV7-8, the J call TRBJ2-2; 7 positions match TRBD1. The germline CDR1 and CDR2 sequences are SGHVS and FQNEAQ. The CDR3 totals 14 residues. CDR3 amino acids: CADRGQTNTGELFF. The CDR3 DNA reads as TGTGCTGATCGGGGACAGACGAACACCGGGGAGCTGTTTTTT.

This chain connects TRBV19 to TRBJ2-7; D is tentatively TRBD1 or TRBD2 (5 bases each). V lost 4 bases and J 2 bases, leaving 15 bases between the germline ends. CDR3 length equals 15 residues. Germline V CDR1 and CDR2: LNHDA, SQIVND (reference sequence). This chain's CDR3 is CASSTRDVPPYEQYF. In DNA form, the CDR3 reads TGTGCCAGTAGTACCCGGGACGTCCCTCCCTACGAGCAGTACTTC.

This chain uses TRBV11-2 with TRBJ2-3, with D unclear. The CDR3 runs 15 residues. Germline CDR1 is SGHAT and CDR2 is FQNNGV. The V gene lost 2 bases and the J gene lost 2 bases, with 11 bases spanning the gap. DNA for the CDR3: TGTGCCAGCAGCTTAATACGGCGGAACACAGATACGCAGTATTTT. Its translation: CASSLIRRNTDTQYF.

The chain combines TRBV5-1 with TRBJ1-4, with 7 bases that match TRBD1. This CDR3 is built from 17 residues. V shed 5 bases, J shed 0 bases, and the junction held 10 bases outside the gene matches. The germline CDR1 and CDR2 sequences are SGHRS and YFSETQ. The CDR3 loop is CASRPRDSEATNEKLFF. As DNA, the CDR3 is TGCGCCAGCAGGCCCCGGGACAGCGAAGCAACTAATGAAAAACTGTTTTTT. Together with reference TRBV5-1 and TRBJ1-4, the CDR3 gives the full variable domain: KAGVTQTPRYLIKTRGQQVTLSCSPISGHRSVSWYQQTPGQGLQFLFEYFSETQRNKGNFPGRFSGRQFSNSRSEMNVSTLELGDSALYLCASRPRDSEATNEKLFFGSGTQLSVL.

Here the CDR3 DNA reads TGTGCCAGCAGTTTAACGCCCGCCGATCCGAACACCGGGGAGCTGTTTTTT. It encodes CASSLTPADPNTGELFF. V gene TRBV28 combines with J gene TRBJ2-2; D is uncertain. V lost 2 bases, J lost 0 bases, and 13 bases lay in between. The CDR3 loop spans 17 amino acids. CDR1 is MDHEN and CDR2 is SYDVKM in the germline V gene.

A remark on this clone: In the same sample, other DNA sequences code for this CDR3. The chain joins TRBV6-5 to TRBJ2-5, with D possibly matching TRBD1 (5 bases). The germline V gene has CDR1 MNHEY and CDR2 SVGAGI. The V gene lost 6 bases and the J gene lost 3 bases, with 11 bases spanning the gap. The CDR3 loop spans 13 amino acids. The CDR3 sequence: CASSYDREETQYF. The CDR3 region has the DNA TGTGCCAGCAGCTATGACAGAGAAGAGACCCAGTACTTC.

Worth noting for this clone: Other DNA variants within this sample encode the same CDR3. The V and J genes are TRBV27 and TRBJ2-2, with D perhaps matching TRBD1 (6 bases). The CDR3 totals 13 residues. Germline lookup yields CDR1 MNHEY and CDR2 SMNVEV (reference sequence). Trimming took off 6 bases at V and 4 bases at J, with 9 bases between the two ends. The CDR3: CASSPRGTGELFF. CDR3 bases: TGTGCCAGCAGCCCCAGGGGCACCGGGGAGCTGTTTTTT.

V gene TRBV5-4 combines with J gene TRBJ2-7; D remains ambiguous. The V end lost 4 bases, the J end lost 1 base, and 9 bases lay between the germline ends. The CDR3 is 13 amino acids. Germline CDR1 is SGHNT and CDR2 is YYREEE (reference sequence). CDR3 in amino acids: CASSRSDSYEQYF. Here the CDR3 DNA reads TGTGCCAGCAGCAGAAGCGATTCCTACGAGCAGTACTTC.